The 21 T cell receptor beta chains below all came from one sample that was sequenced in a study of T-cell memory formation after mild COVID-19. Via MiXCR, TCRdb re-called the 5' RACE reads, giving one row per CDR3 protein. The table lists a few hundred thousand distinct CDR3 sequences, about a sixth of them singletons. The specimen sequenced was PBMCs or a T cell subset sorted from them (not recorded which). The receptors were sampled from a man aged 18 to 29 who had mild COVID-19 (a few samples of this study predate the infection). Cell type and time point are not known.

V and J are TRBV2 and TRBJ1-1; no reliable D call. This CDR3 is 13 amino acids long. CDR1 is SNHLY and CDR2 is FYNNEI in the germline V gene. The V end lost 0 bases, the J end lost 6 bases, and 8 bases lay between the germline ends. This CDR3 is CASSEAPRPEAFF. In DNA form, the CDR3 reads TGTGCCAGCAGTGAAGCGCCCCGACCTGAAGCTTTCTTT.

This clonotype was found once. V usage is TRBV24-1 and J usage is TRBJ2-1; D is uncertain. The CDR3 is 13 amino acids. Trimming took off 0 bases at V and 6 bases at J, with 5 bases between the two ends. Germline CDR1 is KGHDR and CDR2 is SFDVKD. This CDR3 reads CATSDLGRNEQFF. The CDR3 DNA reads TGTGCCACCAGTGATTTGGGACGCAATGAGCAGTTCTTC.

There are a few counts of this clonotype. The chain combines TRBV7-9 with TRBJ2-1; D is unresolved. The V gene lost 5 bases and the J gene lost 6 bases, with 20 bases spanning the gap. Germline CDR1 SEHNR, CDR2 FQNEAQ (reference sequence). The CDR3 is 16 amino acids. The CDR3 spells CASSPPESRGINEQFF. DNA for the CDR3: TGTGCCAGCAGCCCCCCGGAATCCCGCGGAATCAATGAGCAGTTCTTC.

This chain joins TRBV6-6 and TRBJ2-1; TRBD2 matches 11 bases. V shed 8 bases and J 7 bases; nucleotides not matched to a gene: 4. The CDR3 totals 13 residues. Germline CDR1 is MNHNY and CDR2 is SVGAGI (reference sequence). The CDR3 here is CASLLAGGNEQFF. Here the CDR3 DNA reads TGTGCCAGCCTTCTAGCGGGGGGTAATGAGCAGTTCTTC.

This clonotype was detected ten times or more. The rearrangement links TRBV20-1 to TRBJ2-5; TRBD1 aligns across 9 bases. Germline lookup yields CDR1 DFQATT and CDR2 SNEGSKA (reference sequence). V lost 5 bases, J lost 5 bases, and 9 bases stayed unmatched. The CDR3 consists of 14 residues. The CDR3 DNA is TGCAGTGCTGGGGACAGGGTACGGAAGGAGACCCAGTACTTC. Translated, it gives CSAGDRVRKETQYF.

This clonotype has only a few counts. This sequence joins TRBV25-1 and TRBJ2-7; a weak D match, TRBD1 (6 bases). This CDR3 comprises 12 residues. Trimming cost V 7 bases and J 4 bases, with 11 bases left between them. CDR1 MGHDK and CDR2 SYGVNS come from the germline V gene. The CDR3 nucleotides are TGTGCCAGCAATATGCAGGGGTACGAGCAGTACTTC. Translated: CASNMQGYEQYF.

This clonotype has ten or more counts. The rearrangement joins TRBV10-2 to TRBJ1-5; D remains ambiguous. The germline V gene encodes CDR1 WSHSY and CDR2 SAAADI. Deletions cut 0 bases from V and 5 bases from J, with 8 bases between. This CDR3 is 14 amino acids long. CDR3 residues: CASSESHRDQPQHF. In nucleotides, the CDR3 is TGCGCCAGCAGTGAGTCGCATAGGGATCAGCCCCAGCATTTT.

This chain joins TRBV20-1 and TRBJ1-2; tentative D call: TRBD1 (6 bases). Germline CDR1 is DFQATT and CDR2 is SNEGSKA (reference sequence). The CDR3 has 14 residues. With 6 bases removed from V and 0 bases from J, the gap between germline ends came to 14 bases. CDR3 sequence (DNA): TGCAGTGCCATGACAGGACAAGCTAACTATGGCTACACCTTC. Its protein is CSAMTGQANYGYTF.

This clonotype was picked up a small number of times. Here the CDR3 reads CASSPSGELEQFF. In DNA form, the CDR3 reads TGTGCCAGCTCCCCCAGTGGCGAGCTTGAGCAGTTCTTC. The chain is built from TRBV18 and TRBJ2-1, with no clear D. This CDR3 comprises 13 residues. Germline lookup yields CDR1 KGHSH and CDR2 LQKENI. The V end was cut by 6 bases, the J end by 9 bases, with 15 bases between.

V is TRBV11-2 and J is TRBJ1-6; no reliable D call. Germline V gene lookup returns CDR1 SGHAT and CDR2 FQNNGV. CDR3 length: 15 residues. Trimming took 5 bases from V and 10 from J, leaving 18 bases between them. DNA for the CDR3: TGTGCCAGCAGCACCTCGACACCGAATCACTCACCCCTCCACTTT. This encodes CASSTSTPNHSPLHF. The full variable domain, rest sourced from reference TRBV11-2 and TRBJ1-6, is EAGVAQSPRYKIIEKRQSVAFWCNPISGHATLYWYQQILGQGPKLLIQFQNNGVVDDSQLPKDRFSAERLKGVDSTLKIQPAKLEDSAVYLCASSTSTPNHSPLHFGNGTRLTVT.

Ten or more counts support this clonotype. V and J are TRBV12-5 and TRBJ2-2; tentative D call: TRBD1 (5 bases). The length of the CDR3 is 15 residues. V dropped 0 bases and J dropped 5 bases, with 10 bases sitting between them. In germline, CDR1 is LGHNT, CDR2 FRNRAP. CDR3 nucleotide sequence: TGTGCTAGTGGTTTGGTACTGCAGGGTACCGGGGAGCTGTTTTTT. Translated, it gives CASGLVLQGTGELFF.

This clonotype was seen only a few times. The V call is TRBV9, the J call TRBJ1-6, with D perhaps TRBD1 (5 bases). There are 18 residues in the CDR3. The germline gives CDR1 SGDLS, CDR2 YYNGEE. The V end lost 3 bases, the J end lost 0 bases, and 16 bases lay between the germline ends. This chain's CDR3 is CASSDPRQTSSYNSPLHF. The CDR3 coding sequence is TGTGCCAGCAGCGATCCTCGACAGACGAGCTCCTATAATTCACCCCTCCACTTT.

This clonotype was seen a few times. The rearrangement uses TRBV12-5 and TRBJ2-3; tentatively, D is TRBD1 (6 bases). Germline V lookup: CDR1 LGHNT, CDR2 FRNRAP. The ends were cut back, 5 bases at V and 2 bases at J, with 17 bases in the middle. The CDR3 length is 16 residues. The CDR3 is CASGPLFAGATDTQYF. The CDR3 DNA is TGTGCTAGTGGTCCCCTATTTGCAGGGGCCACAGATACGCAGTATTTT.

The V gene is TRBV12-3 or TRBV12-4, the J gene TRBJ2-5, with D possibly called TRBD1 or TRBD2 (5 bases each). The CDR3 is 12 amino acids. The ends were cut back, 4 bases at V and 2 bases at J, with 5 bases in the middle. CDR3: CASSWGQETQYF. DNA for the CDR3: TGTGCCAGCAGTTGGGGGCAAGAGACCCAGTACTTC.

In its sample, this clonotype was seen a few times. The gene calls are TRBV4-1 and TRBJ2-2; the D gene could be TRBD1 or TRBD2 (5 bases each). This CDR3 is built from 16 residues. CDR1 MGHRA and CDR2 YSYEKL come from the germline V gene. Trimming stripped 5 bases from V and 1 base from J, with 14 bases between. Here the CDR3 DNA reads TGCGCCAGCAGCAAGGTATCGGGGCAGAACACCGGGGAGCTGTTTTTT. Its translation: CASSKVSGQNTGELFF.

This clonotype has a handful of counts. The genes are TRBV5-6 and TRBJ2-7; TRBD2 matches 12 bases. CDR3 size: 15 residues. V was pared by 5 bases and J by 7 bases, with 10 bases of the junction left unmatched. Germline lookup yields CDR1 SGHDT and CDR2 YYEEEE. The CDR3 DNA reads TGTGCCAGCAGAAAGACTAGCGGGGGATGGATGGAGCAGTACGTC. Amino acids: CASRKTSGGWMEQYV.

At least ten counts were recorded for this clonotype. This chain joins TRBV4-2 and TRBJ1-1; weak D call: TRBD1 (6 bases). CDR3 length equals 12 residues. Germline V gene data show CDR1 as LGHNA and CDR2 as YNFKEQ. V lost 3 bases and J lost 11, with 13 bases in between. The chain's CDR3 is CASSQVGTSAFF. In DNA form, the CDR3 reads TGTGCCAGCAGCCAGGTGGGGACATCTGCTTTCTTT.

This clonotype was detected only a few times. The V call is TRBV29-1, the J call TRBJ2-7; tentative D call: TRBD2 (6 bases). V was clipped by 5 bases and J by 0 bases, with 14 bases between them. CDR3 size: 14 residues. Germline assignment: CDR1 SQVTM and CDR2 ANQGSEA. In DNA form, the CDR3 reads TGCAGCGTTTCGGGGGTAGAGATCTCCTACGAGCAGTACTTC. This codes for CSVSGVEISYEQYF.

The chain couples TRBV15 to TRBJ2-7, with a weak D call TRBD2 (6 bases). Looked up from germline, CDR1 is LNHNV and CDR2 is YYDKDF (reference sequence). The germline V and J ends were trimmed by 9 bases and 4 bases, with 22 bases remaining between them. CDR3 length equals 15 residues. In DNA, the CDR3 is TGTGCCACGCGGGCGGTAGGAGGGGAGTCATACGAGCAGTACTTC. This gives the protein CATRAVGGESYEQYF. The whole variable domain, filled in from reference TRBV15 and TRBJ2-7, reads DAMVIQNPRYQVTQFGKPVTLSCSQTLNHNVMYWYQQKSSQAPKLLFHYYDKDFNNEADTPDNFQSRRPNTSFCFLDIRSPGLGDTAMYLCATRAVGGESYEQYFGPGTRLTVT.

The rearrangement joins TRBV12-3 or TRBV12-4 to TRBJ1-6; 7 bases line up with TRBD1. Germline trimming cut 3 bases from V and 2 bases from J; bases unmatched to any gene: 7. The CDR3 has 17 amino acids. The CDR3, as DNA: TGTGCCAGCAGTTTGTTCGGGGACAGCCCCTATAATTCACCCCTCCACTTT. It specifies CASSLFGDSPYNSPLHF.

This clonotype occurred a few times. V usage is TRBV19 and J usage is TRBJ2-5; possibly TRBD2 for D (6 bases). The CDR3 contains 13 residues. The germline gives CDR1 LNHDA, CDR2 SQIVND (reference sequence). The germline V and J ends were trimmed by 7 bases and 1 base, with 10 bases remaining between them. In DNA, the CDR3 is TGTGCCAGTATGGGACTTTCCCAAGAGACCCAGTACTTC. This gives the protein CASMGLSQETQYF.